A single sample gave rise to the 3 T cell receptor beta chains below, sequenced in a study of control samples from healthy donors and cancer patients. Only in-frame clones appear in the TCRdb table, and some are missing; sequencing was by immunoSEQ multiplex PCR. Altogether about 150,000 clones are present, around 88% being singletons, with the ten largest covering approximately 1.8%. Material for sequencing was blood. The receptors derive from a man between 18 and 29 years old in good health.

The chain uses TRBV18 and TRBJ2-7; a weak D match, TRBD2 (5 bases). CDR3 length equals 12 residues. Deletions cut 5 bases from V and 4 bases from J, with 9 bases between. Germline assignment: CDR1 KGHSH and CDR2 LQKENI. Written as DNA, the CDR3 is TGTGCCAGCTCAGAGGGTCGGTACGAGCAGTACTTC. Its translation is CASSEGRYEQYF.

The CDR3 is CASSLGLAGYTDTQYF. The CDR3 DNA sequence: TGTGCCAGCAGCTTAGGGTTAGCGGGGTACACAGATACGCAGTATTTT. This sequence joins TRBV7-2 and TRBJ2-3, with 8 nucleotides matching TRBD2. The ends lost 1 base at V and 2 bases at J; junction bases unmatched: 5. The CDR3 has 16 residues. In germline, CDR1 is SGHTA, CDR2 FQGNSA.

To note about this clone: Distinct nucleotide sequences in the sample also encode this CDR3. The chain is built from TRBV18 and TRBJ2-5; TRBD1 or TRBD2 may be the D gene (5 bases each). V was clipped by 0 bases and J by 4 bases, with 15 bases between them. The CDR3 spans 16 residues. Per the germline V gene, CDR1 is KGHSH and CDR2 is LQKENI. DNA for the CDR3: TGTGCCAGCTCACCACCGTCGGCAGAGAGGGGAGAGACCCAGTACTTC. Residues: CASSPPSAERGETQYF.